The 8 T cell receptor beta chains in this list originate from one sample, sequenced in a study of T cells after yellow fever vaccination. Each CDR3 protein gets one entry after TCRdb re-called the 5' RACE reads with MiXCR. The sample records 300,000 to 350,000 distinct CDR3 sequences, 3.5% to 5% being singletons. The sample was PBMCs, taken 15 days after the yellow fever booster vaccination. These receptor sequences come from a man aged 18 to 35 who received the YFV17D yellow fever vaccine.

The table lists this clonotype with a few counts. The chain couples TRBV7-3 to TRBJ2-5, with 9 bases aligning to TRBD2. This CDR3 is 16 amino acids long. V lost 2 bases, J lost 7 bases, and 11 bases stayed unmatched. CDR1 is SGHTA and CDR2 is FQGTGA in the germline V gene. The CDR3 bases are TGTGCCAGCAGCTTAGGAGGCTTGGCGGGGGGGCGGACCCAGTACTTC. Protein sequence: CASSLGGLAGGRTQYF.

This clonotype was seen a few times. The chain is built from TRBV4-2 and TRBJ1-5, with D maybe TRBD1 (6 bases). The CDR3 runs to 16 residues. Germline values: CDR1 LGHNA, CDR2 YNFKEQ. The V end lost 0 bases, the J end lost 5 bases, and 14 bases lay between the germline ends. The CDR3 bases are TGTGCCAGCAGCCAAGATTGGCAGGGGACGGATCAGCCCCAGCATTTT. This translates into CASSQDWQGTDQPQHF.

The chain combines TRBV6-2 or TRBV6-3 with TRBJ2-1; TRBD2 matches 8 bases. Germline CDR1 and CDR2: MNHEY and SVGEGT. This CDR3 has 15 residues. V lost 4 bases to trimming and J lost 4 bases; unmatched junction nucleotides: 6. The CDR3 region has the DNA TGTGCCAGCAGTTTTTCTAGCGGGTTATACAATGAGCAGTTCTTC. Its protein product is CASSFSSGLYNEQFF.

The CDR3 spells CASSSPGQKETQYF. CDR3 bases: TGTGCCAGCAGCTCCCCGGGACAGAAAGAGACCCAGTACTTC. The chain combines TRBV5-6 with TRBJ2-5, with 7 positions matching TRBD1. V was pared by 3 bases and J by 3 bases, with 5 bases of the junction left unmatched. Germline V CDR1 and CDR2: SGHDT, YYEEEE. The CDR3 has 14 residues.

This clonotype was seen ten or more times. J is TRBJ2-3 and V is TRBV5-4, with D hard to call. V was clipped by 4 bases and J by 7 bases, with 19 bases between them. Germline V CDR1 and CDR2: SGHNT, YYREEE (reference sequence). CDR3 length equals 15 residues. CDR3: CASSPTILKTNTQYF. For the CDR3, the DNA is TGTGCCAGCAGCCCGACCATTCTGAAAACGAATACGCAGTATTTT.

This clonotype turned up a few times. J is TRBJ1-1 and V is TRBV12-3 or TRBV12-4; D ambiguous. The CDR3 covers 11 residues. The V and J ends lost 3 bases and 8 bases respectively, with 7 bases between them. Here the CDR3 reads CASSFSLEAFF. DNA for the CDR3: TGTGCCAGCAGTTTCAGTCTCGAAGCTTTCTTT.

This clonotype was seen at least ten times. J is TRBJ1-2 and V is TRBV4-2; D is ambiguous. Germline values: CDR1 LGHNA, CDR2 YNFKEQ. With 1 base removed from V and 3 bases from J, the gap between germline ends came to 9 bases. The CDR3 is 14 amino acids. CDR3 in amino acids: CASSQGVGDYGYTF. The DNA of the CDR3 is TGTGCCAGCAGCCAAGGGGTTGGGGACTATGGCTACACCTTC.

This clonotype was seen more than once but under ten times. The chain uses TRBV5-1 and TRBJ2-3; 9 bases are a match to TRBD2. Germline values: CDR1 SGHRS, CDR2 YFSETQ. The CDR3 loop spans 16 amino acids. After removal of 0 bases from V and 5 bases from J, the junction contained 7 bases not matched to a gene. The CDR3 is CASSLDSGGLGDTQYF. The CDR3 DNA follows: TGCGCCAGCAGCTTGGATAGCGGGGGCCTCGGAGATACGCAGTATTTT.